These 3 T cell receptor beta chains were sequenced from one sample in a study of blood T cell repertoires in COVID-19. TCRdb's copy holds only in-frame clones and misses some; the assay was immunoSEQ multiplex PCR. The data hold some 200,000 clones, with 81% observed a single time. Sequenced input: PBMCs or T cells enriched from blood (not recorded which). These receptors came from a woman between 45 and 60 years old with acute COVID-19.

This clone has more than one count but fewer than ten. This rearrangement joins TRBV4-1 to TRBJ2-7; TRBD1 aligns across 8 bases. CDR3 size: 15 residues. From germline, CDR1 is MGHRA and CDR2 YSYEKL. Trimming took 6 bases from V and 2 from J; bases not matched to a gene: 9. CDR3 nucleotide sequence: TGCGCCAGCAGGAAAACCGGGACAGGCACCTACGAGCAGTACTTC. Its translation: CASRKTGTGTYEQYF.

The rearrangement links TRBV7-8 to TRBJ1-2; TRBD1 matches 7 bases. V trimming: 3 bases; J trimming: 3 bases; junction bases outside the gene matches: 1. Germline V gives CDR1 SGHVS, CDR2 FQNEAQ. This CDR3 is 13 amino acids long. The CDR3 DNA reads TGTGCCAGCAGCTTCGACAGGGACTATGGCTACACCTTC. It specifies CASSFDRDYGYTF.

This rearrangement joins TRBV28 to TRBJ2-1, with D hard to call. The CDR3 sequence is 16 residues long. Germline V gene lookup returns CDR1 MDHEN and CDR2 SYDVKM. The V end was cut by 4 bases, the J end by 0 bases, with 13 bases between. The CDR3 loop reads CASSYRRSSSYNEQFF. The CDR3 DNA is TGTGCCAGCAGTTATCGCAGGTCGAGCTCCTACAATGAGCAGTTCTTC. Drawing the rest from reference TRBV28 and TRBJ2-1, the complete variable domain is DVKVTQSSRYLVKRTGEKVFLECVQDMDHENMFWYRQDPGLGLRLIYFSYDVKMKEKGDIPEGYSVSREKKERFSLILESASTNQTSMYLCASSYRRSSSYNEQFFGPGTRLTVL.